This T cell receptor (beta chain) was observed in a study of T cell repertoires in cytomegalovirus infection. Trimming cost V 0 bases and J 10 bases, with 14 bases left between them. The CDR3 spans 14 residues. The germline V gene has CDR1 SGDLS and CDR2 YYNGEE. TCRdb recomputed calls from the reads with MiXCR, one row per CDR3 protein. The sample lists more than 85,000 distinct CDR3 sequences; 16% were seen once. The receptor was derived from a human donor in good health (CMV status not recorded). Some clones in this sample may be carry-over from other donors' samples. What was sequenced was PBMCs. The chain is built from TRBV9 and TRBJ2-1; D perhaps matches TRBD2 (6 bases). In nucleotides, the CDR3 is TGTGCCAGCAGCGTAGTCGGAGGGGTAGGGGAGCAGTTCTTC. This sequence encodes CASSVVGGVGEQFF. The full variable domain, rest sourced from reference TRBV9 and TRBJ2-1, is DSGVTQTPKHLITATGQRVTLRCSPRSGDLSVYWYQQSLDQGLQFLIQYYNGEERAKGNILERFSAQQFPDLHSELNLSSLELGDSALYFCASSVVGGVGEQFFGPGTRLTVL.